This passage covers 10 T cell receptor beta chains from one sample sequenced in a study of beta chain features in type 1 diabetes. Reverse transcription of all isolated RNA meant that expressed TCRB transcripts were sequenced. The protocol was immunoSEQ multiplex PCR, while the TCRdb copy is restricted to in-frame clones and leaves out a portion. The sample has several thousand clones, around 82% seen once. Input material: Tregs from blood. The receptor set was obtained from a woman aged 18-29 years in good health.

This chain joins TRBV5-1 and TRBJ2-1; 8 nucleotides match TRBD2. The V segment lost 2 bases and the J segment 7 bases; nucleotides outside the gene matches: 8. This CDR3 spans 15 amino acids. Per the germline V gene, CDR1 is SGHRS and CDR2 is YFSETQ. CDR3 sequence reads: CASSFSGNTWNEQFF. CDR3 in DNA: TGCGCCAGCAGCTTTAGCGGGAACACTTGGAATGAGCAGTTCTTC.

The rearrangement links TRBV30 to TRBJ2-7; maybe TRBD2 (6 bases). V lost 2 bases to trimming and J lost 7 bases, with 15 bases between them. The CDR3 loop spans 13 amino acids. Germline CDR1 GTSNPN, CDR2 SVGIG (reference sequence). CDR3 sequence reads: CAWSPGLEGEQYF. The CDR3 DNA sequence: TGTGCCTGGAGTCCCGGACTGGAGGGGGAGCAGTACTTC.

The DNA of the CDR3 is TGTGCCATCGGGACCGGGACAGCTAACTATGGCTACACCTTC. This gives the protein CAIGTGTANYGYTF. The chain carries TRBV10-3 and TRBJ1-2; the match to TRBD1 covers 7 bases. The CDR3 consists of 14 residues. Per the germline V gene, CDR1 is ENHRY and CDR2 is SYGVKD. With 8 bases clipped from V and 0 bases from J, the junction kept 6 bases outside the gene matches.

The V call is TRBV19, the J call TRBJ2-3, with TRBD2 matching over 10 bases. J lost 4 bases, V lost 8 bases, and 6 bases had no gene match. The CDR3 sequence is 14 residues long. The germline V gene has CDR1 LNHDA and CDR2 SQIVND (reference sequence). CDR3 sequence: CASGMSGGADTQYF. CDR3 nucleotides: TGTGCCAGTGGAATGAGCGGGGGGGCAGATACGCAGTATTTT.

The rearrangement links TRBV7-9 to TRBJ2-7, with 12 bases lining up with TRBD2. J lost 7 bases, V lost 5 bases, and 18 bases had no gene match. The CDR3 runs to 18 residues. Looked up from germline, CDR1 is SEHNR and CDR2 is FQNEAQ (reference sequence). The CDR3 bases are TGTGCCAGCAGCCGACGAGGTGGTCTAGCGGGAGGGCCGAGGGAGCAGTACTTC. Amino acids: CASSRRGGLAGGPREQYF.

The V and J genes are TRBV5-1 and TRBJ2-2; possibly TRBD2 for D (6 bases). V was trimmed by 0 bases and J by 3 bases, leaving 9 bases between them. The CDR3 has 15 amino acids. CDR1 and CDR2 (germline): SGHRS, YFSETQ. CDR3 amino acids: CASSLDTGDTGELFF. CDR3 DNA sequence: TGCGCCAGCAGCTTGGACACGGGAGACACCGGGGAGCTGTTTTTT. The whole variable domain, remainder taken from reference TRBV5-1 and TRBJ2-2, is KAGVTQTPRYLIKTRGQQVTLSCSPISGHRSVSWYQQTPGQGLQFLFEYFSETQRNKGNFPGRFSGRQFSNSRSEMNVSTLELGDSALYLCASSLDTGDTGELFFGEGSRLTVL.

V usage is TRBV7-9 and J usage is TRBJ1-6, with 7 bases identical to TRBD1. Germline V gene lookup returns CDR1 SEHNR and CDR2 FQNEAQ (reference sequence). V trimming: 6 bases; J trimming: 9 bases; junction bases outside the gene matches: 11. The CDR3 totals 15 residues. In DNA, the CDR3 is TGTGCCAGCAGTCCAATAGGGGGCATTGGTTCACCCCTCCACTTT. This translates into CASSPIGGIGSPLHF.

CDR3 residues: CASSLGYGTQGAGTEAFF. DNA for the CDR3: TGCGCCAGCAGCTTGGGTTACGGGACCCAGGGGGCCGGTACTGAAGCTTTCTTT. The chain employs TRBV5-1 and TRBJ1-1; 8 bases map to TRBD1. The germline V gene encodes CDR1 SGHRS and CDR2 YFSETQ. The V gene end was trimmed by 0 bases and the J gene end by 5 bases; junction bases not matched to a gene: 15. The CDR3 contains 18 residues.

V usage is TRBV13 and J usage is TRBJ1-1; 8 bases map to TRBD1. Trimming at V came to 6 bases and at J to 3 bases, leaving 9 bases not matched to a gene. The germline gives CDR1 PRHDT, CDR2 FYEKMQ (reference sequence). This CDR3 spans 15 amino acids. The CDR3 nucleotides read TGTGCCAGCAGTCAAGCTCAGGGGGCGGACACTGAAGCTTTCTTT. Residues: CASSQAQGADTEAFF.

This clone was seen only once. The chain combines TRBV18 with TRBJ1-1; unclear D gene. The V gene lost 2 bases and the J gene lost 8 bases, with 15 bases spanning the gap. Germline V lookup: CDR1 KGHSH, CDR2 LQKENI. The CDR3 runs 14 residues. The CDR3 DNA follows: TGTGCCAGCTCACCAGTCGGTGATGCGGGAGAAGCTTTCTTT. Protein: CASSPVGDAGEAFF.